This T cell receptor beta chain came from a study of T-cell reconstitution after alpha-beta-depleted transplantation in children. Study-level points and caveats: When one year had passed after transplant, most T-cell counts and diversity came from newly produced T cells. Where alpha-beta T cells came from about two months after transplant was reportedly several hundred expanded graft clones. In some patients, recipient T cells and intrathymic progenitors surviving conditioning explained high day-60 diversity.

The germline V gene has CDR1 DFQATT and CDR2 SNEGSKA (reference sequence). The CDR3 sequence is 15 residues long. V was pared by 4 bases and J by 1 base, with 7 bases of the junction left unmatched. Unique molecular identifiers were used in preparing the TCRbeta library. Each CDR3 protein is one row after TCRdb ran MiXCR on the PCR reads. The sample shows fewer than 450,000 distinct CDR3 sequences, around 15% of them seen only once. Notes on this clonotype: The target antigen is unknown.

This chain joins TRBV20-1 and TRBJ2-3, with 8 bases aligning to TRBD2. The clonotype originates from a male patient between 2 and 10 years old who had a stem cell transplant for acute lymphoblastic leukemia, so the T cells may come from the graft donor. This sample comprised PBMCs, mostly from graft donor cells, obtained 360 days after TCRalphabeta/CD19-depleted stem cell transplant. The DNA for the CDR3 is TGCAGTGCTACGGGTGTGGGACTAGGCACAGATACGCAGTATTTT. This codes for CSATGVGLGTDTQYF.